Each of the 9 T cell receptor beta chains below was sequenced from the same sample in a study of identical twins. TCRdb passed the 5' RACE reads through MiXCR, listing each CDR3 protein once. This table holds about 520,000 distinct CDR3 sequences, approximately 22% found once. The same data also contributed to another study, on T cells expressing NK-cell markers.

The material sequenced was CD4+ T cells sorted from blood. Every receptor here comes from a woman in her late teens or twenties in good health.

This clonotype was observed a few times. The chain has TRBV9 and TRBJ1-2; the D is unclear. The CDR3 length is 13 residues. V shed 3 bases and J shed 2 bases, with 8 bases lying between them. Germline V gene data show CDR1 as SGDLS and CDR2 as YYNGEE. In DNA, the CDR3 is TGTGCCAGCAGCGAAAGTCTCAACTATGGCTACACCTTC. This codes for CASSESLNYGYTF.

This clonotype was detected only a few times. CDR3 amino acids: CSPASGRDEQFF. The CDR3 region has the DNA TGCAGCCCCGCTAGCGGGAGGGATGAGCAGTTCTTC. V and J are TRBV20-1 and TRBJ2-1; the match to TRBD2 covers 12 bases. CDR1 DFQATT and CDR2 SNEGSKA come from the germline V gene (reference sequence). This CDR3 is built from 12 residues.

This clonotype occurred a few times. The chain recombines TRBV15 with TRBJ2-3; tentative D call: TRBD2 (6 bases). CDR1 and CDR2 from the germline V gene are LNHNV and YYDKDF (reference sequence). The CDR3 is 18 amino acids. Trimming cost V 2 bases and J 0 bases, with 18 bases left between them. The CDR3 DNA follows: TGTGCCACCAGCAGACTGCTAGCGCCTGGGGGAAGCACAGATACGCAGTATTTT. Translated, it gives CATSRLLAPGGSTDTQYF.

In this sample, this clonotype turned up a few times. This chain connects TRBV10-2 to TRBJ2-1; 7 positions match TRBD2. The CDR3 loop spans 13 amino acids. V gave up 10 bases and J gave up 7 bases; unmatched junction bases: 10. Germline CDR1 reads WSHSY; CDR2 reads SAAADI. The CDR3 is CATSLAVINEQFF. The CDR3 DNA reads as TGCGCCACATCTCTAGCGGTGATTAATGAGCAGTTCTTC.

This clonotype appeared a few times. V gene TRBV6-1 combines with J gene TRBJ2-7; perhaps TRBD1 as D (6 bases). Germline values: CDR1 MNHNS, CDR2 SASEGT. The CDR3 spans 13 residues. The V end was cut by 6 bases, the J end by 3 bases, with 12 bases between. CDR3 sequence reads: CASRGAERYEQYF. For the CDR3, the DNA is TGTGCCAGCAGGGGGGCAGAACGCTACGAGCAGTACTTC.

A few counts support this clonotype. V is TRBV20-1 and J is TRBJ2-5, with D possibly matching TRBD1 (6 bases). The CDR3 runs 11 residues. V was clipped by 2 bases and J by 14 bases, with 15 bases between them. Germline V gene lookup returns CDR1 DFQATT and CDR2 SNEGSKA (reference sequence). The CDR3: CSARPRDNAYF. The CDR3 DNA follows: TGCAGTGCTAGACCCCGGGACAACGCATACTTC.

The chain recombines TRBV12-3 or TRBV12-4 with TRBJ2-1; tentatively, D is TRBD1 or TRBD2 (5 bases each). The CDR3 has 15 residues. Trimming pared 6 bases from V and 4 bases from J, leaving 16 bases between. The CDR3 loop is CASSQPGPRYNEQFF. The DNA of the CDR3 is TGTGCCAGCAGCCAACCGGGACCCAGATACAATGAGCAGTTCTTC.

V is TRBV6-1 and J is TRBJ2-7, with 8 bases that match TRBD2. The CDR3 consists of 14 residues. The junction had 6 bases not matched to a gene; V was cut back by 4 bases and J by 4 bases. Germline-derived CDR1 and CDR2 are MNHNS and SASEGT. CDR3: CASSAGTRNYEQYF. Written as DNA, the CDR3 is TGTGCCAGCAGTGCCGGGACTAGGAATTACGAGCAGTACTTC.

This clonotype was found many times. This sequence joins TRBV6-1 and TRBJ1-4; the D is unclear. This CDR3 has 14 amino acids. Germline V gene sequence: CDR1 MNHNS, CDR2 SASEGT. Deletions cut 7 bases from V and 6 bases from J, with 15 bases between. The CDR3 DNA follows: TGTGCCAGCACCACGTGGGGAAATGATGAAAAACTGTTTTTT. Translated, it gives CASTTWGNDEKLFF.